This TCR beta chain was sequenced for a study of blood T cell repertoires in COVID-19 (dated by TCRdb to the early 2020s). Regarding the complete study: Collaborator samples came from the United States, Italy and Spain and covered acute and convalescent phases of COVID-19. Samples were obtained from the ongoing ImmuneRACE study (first 160 participants) and from some 1,300 subjects provided by 6 global collaborators. The repertoires were released in a freely available public database intended as a resource for research on the immune response to SARS-CoV-2. Subjects who had been exposed to COVID-19, were actively infected with it, or had recovered from it provided the deeply sampled blood TCRbeta repertoires that made up the dataset. Where HLA class I and class II types were available, the types were taken from metadata supplied by the sample provider, not from assay-based typing. A de-identified subject ID, COVID-19 status, age in years and sex were almost always included in the sample metadata. The material from the prospective study consisted of cDNA or gDNA derived from T cells, B-cell-depleted T cells, or PBMCs.

Participants in the prospective study were enrolled through a virtual design, were aged roughly 18 to 95 years, and lived in approximately 25 United States geographic areas. Cohort assignment in the prospective study relied on participant-reported clinical history from a screening survey and a study questionnaire. ImmuneRACE Cohort 3 recovered participants were defined by two consecutive negative NP/OP PCR tests, healthcare professional clearance, or symptom resolution. Mobile phlebotomists in the prospective study collected whole blood, serum and a nasopharyngeal or oropharyngeal swab from every participant. Prospective study participants could optionally give additional blood draws and questionnaires over an approximately two-month period. Blood samples from the prospective study were shipped frozen or at room temperature prior to DNA extraction. Here is what the overall study found, with its caveats: The quantity of clinical and demographic metadata differed by source and by participant and was supplied without curation.

TCRbeta CDR3 regions were amplified from genomic DNA using the immunoSEQ Assay, a bias-controlled multiplex PCR. Regarding the original processing steps: Within the assay, amplification of reference gene primers was used to estimate how many nucleated cells each sample contained. Sequence reads were collapsed and filtered to measure the absolute abundance of every unique TCRbeta CDR3 rearrangement. Productive Simpson clonality was computed per sample as the square root of Simpson's diversity index over productive rearrangements. TCRdb took this table from immuneACCESS and kept in-frame rearrangements with V and J called. Such tables lack part of the clones; where checked against another copy, unresolved V genes explain under half of the gap, and the rest is unexplained. V, J and clone size reflect that table, while D and trimming were determined from the DNA. This sample gives around 450,000 clones in total; approximately 86% of them show up just once. Under 0.75% of the sample is held by the ten biggest clonotypes.

V is cut by 4 bases and J by 5 bases, and the space between the germline ends is 15 bases. The CDR3 numbers 15 residues from cysteine through phenylalanine. The retained sequence is limited to the CDR3, 45 bases, with the frame set at the first base. Based on the germline V gene (reference sequence), the CDR1 and CDR2 sequences are GTSNPN and SVGIG. This clone was seen only once. Its antigen is unknown. Per-base quality was not reported, and no clone a single base away is much larger than it. The clonotype was recovered from a young woman who had recovered from COVID-19. Rearrangement joined TRBV30 to TRBJ1-6, with TRBD1 perhaps the D gene, on 6 matching bases. Sequenced input: PBMCs or T cells enriched from blood (not recorded which). The CDR3: CAWNNRDLDNSPLHF. The nucleotides are TGTGCCTGGAATAACAGGGACCTCGATAATTCACCCCTCCACTTT.